This TCR beta chain was recorded in a study of cytomegalovirus exposure and HLA in healthy donors (dated by TCRdb to the late 2010s). For the wider study: According to a later analysis, the 120 or so validation repertoires were produced on the same platform as the approximately 600 repertoires of the first cohort. The study aimed to test whether cataloging public T cell receptors could reveal signatures of past pathogen exposure. Besides the first cohort of 666 subjects, a separate validation cohort made up of 120 or so different subjects was used. The study combined high-throughput TCR immunosequencing, statistical association of individual TCRs with disease status, and machine learning to predict cytomegalovirus infection status. What the work shows at the level of the full study, not this receptor alone: The authors suggested that the approach could potentially be generalized to other disease states and immunological phenotypes. Subsequent analysis determined that TCRs grouped into clusters in the first cohort also showed a tendency toward co-occurrence across the roughly 120 validation repertoires, and 94% of cluster scores exceeded 0. Most TCR sequences were observed very rarely across donors, whereas some public TCRs were present in many individuals. Three of the identified cytomegalovirus-associated TCR beta chains were confirmed in vitro to be specific for cytomegalovirus antigens. In the study, some 160 TCR beta chains were listed as associated with cytomegalovirus. A later analysis had no HLA typing for the validation cohort, so co-occurrence there was scored across all 130 or so repertoires. In both the original and validation cohorts, the classifier was reported to diagnose cytomegalovirus status with high specificity and sensitivity.

The germline V gene (reference sequence) yields LNHDA for CDR1 and SQIVND for CDR2. At the junction V is shortened by 8 bases and J by 4 bases, with 13 bases in between. The CDR3 numbers 13 residues from cysteine through phenylalanine. The entry retains the CDR3 DNA only, 39 bases that are in frame from base 1. The library was generated by the immunoSEQ multiplex PCR assay. Regarding the original processing steps: A statistical classification framework was built to diagnose cytomegalovirus status from the catalog of TCR beta chain sequences. TCRdb holds this immuneACCESS table with in-frame rearrangements only. Some clones are missing; in checked studies, unresolved V genes explain under half, and the rest has no known cause. V, J and clone size derive from that table, while D and trimming were established from the DNA sequence. The sample includes some 60,000 clones, with roughly 96% observed a single time. Approximately 0.95% of the sample belongs to the ten largest clones.

As to this clone: This clone's antigen is unknown. Base qualities are not at hand, and no much larger clone is one base apart.

The donors belonged to the validation cohort of about 130 subjects, which was separate from the approximately 660-subject first cohort. Sequencing input: PBMCs. This sequence originates from a man aged 18 to 30 in good health and CMV-seronegative. This chain is built from TRBV19 and TRBJ2-3; TRBD1 might be the D gene, on 5 matching bases. The CDR3 in this case is CASHKGPADTQYF. The DNA sequence follows: TGTGCCAGTCACAAGGGGCCCGCAGATACGCAGTATTTT.